One sample yielded the 23 T cell receptor beta chains listed below, sequenced in a study of T cell responses to AZD1222 COVID-19 vaccine. The protocol was immunoSEQ multiplex PCR, while the TCRdb copy is restricted to in-frame clones and leaves out a portion. This sample has 200,000 to 250,000 clones, with roughly 94% found just once. The source was peripheral blood, collected 28 days after the second dose of the MenACWY control vaccine. The receptors were gathered from an adult who received the MenACWY meningococcal vaccine as a control.

The V call is TRBV4-3, the J call TRBJ2-5; D gene uncertain. The V gene lost 0 bases and the J gene lost 5 bases, with 16 bases spanning the gap. The CDR3 loop spans 16 amino acids. Germline values: CDR1 LGHNA, CDR2 YSLEER. CDR3 residues: CASSQDVSGEKETQYF. CDR3 sequence (DNA): TGCGCCAGCAGCCAAGATGTTTCAGGCGAAAAGGAGACCCAGTACTTC.

In DNA form, the CDR3 reads TGCGCCAGCAGGGGCCATGGCCAATTGTATCCCAATGAAAAACTGTTTTTT. Its protein product is CASRGHGQLYPNEKLFF. The gene calls are TRBV4-1 and TRBJ1-4; no reliable D call. Trimming cost V 6 bases and J 5 bases, with 22 bases left between them. Germline lookup yields CDR1 MGHRA and CDR2 YSYEKL. This CDR3 contains 17 residues.

The J gene is TRBJ2-7, the V gene TRBV5-5; D may match TRBD1 or TRBD2 (5 bases each). Germline V gives CDR1 SGHKS, CDR2 YYEKEE (reference sequence). V dropped 4 bases and J dropped 4 bases, with 18 bases sitting between them. This CDR3 has 15 residues. CDR3 in DNA: TGTGCCAGCAGCGCCAGGGACCTGGTTGAGTACGAGCAGTACTTC. This sequence encodes CASSARDLVEYEQYF.

This clone was recorded only once. This chain joins TRBV7-2 and TRBJ1-3; TRBD1 matches at 10 bases. The V segment lost 5 bases and the J segment 0 bases; nucleotides outside the gene matches: 7. CDR1 is SGHTA, CDR2 FQGNSA, per germline. The CDR3 loop spans 17 amino acids. CDR3 sequence reads: CASSRDRGSYSGNTIYF. CDR3 nucleotides: TGTGCCAGCAGCCGGGACAGGGGCTCCTACTCTGGAAACACCATATATTTT.

This chain joins TRBV28 and TRBJ2-7, with TRBD2 identical over 7 bases. The J segment lost 3 bases and the V segment lost 5 bases, leaving 10 bases of the junction unmatched. Germline V gene sequence: CDR1 MDHEN, CDR2 SYDVKM. The CDR3 length is 15 residues. The CDR3 DNA follows: TGTGCCAGCAGTCATAACCTAGCGGAACACTACGAGCAGTACTTC. Translating it yields CASSHNLAEHYEQYF.

This clone was seen a single time. The chain carries TRBV4-2 and TRBJ2-7; no clear D gene. CDR1 and CDR2 from the germline V gene are LGHNA and YNFKEQ. This CDR3 has 15 amino acids. Trimming left V 0 bases short and J 2 bases short, with 11 bases between. CDR3 DNA: TGTGCCAGCAGCCAAGAATCGGACCACACCTACGAGCAGTACTTC. Its protein product is CASSQESDHTYEQYF.

The gene calls are TRBV28 and TRBJ1-1; D unresolved. CDR3 size: 15 residues. In germline, CDR1 is MDHEN, CDR2 SYDVKM. V was clipped by 5 bases and J by 2 bases, with 15 bases between them. CDR3 nucleotides: TGTGCCAGCAGTCCCCCAAGAGGGAAAAACACTGAAGCTTTCTTT. Amino acid sequence: CASSPPRGKNTEAFF.

This rearrangement joins TRBV19 to TRBJ2-3, with D perhaps being TRBD1 or TRBD2 (6 bases each). CDR3 length: 16 amino acids. V was clipped by 4 bases and J by 1 base, with 15 bases between them. Germline-derived CDR1 and CDR2 are LNHDA and SQIVND (reference sequence). CDR3 DNA: TGTGCCAGTAGTAGGGGGGCCTTCGGAGGCACAGATACGCAGTATTTT. It translates to CASSRGAFGGTDTQYF.

CDR3 protein: CASSQGHYEQYF. The CDR3 DNA follows: TGTGCCAGCAGCCAAGGGCACTACGAGCAGTACTTC. This rearrangement joins TRBV3-1 (or the pseudogene TRBV3-2) to TRBJ2-7, with no clear D. Trimming took 1 base from V and 3 from J, leaving 4 bases between them. Germline V gives CDR1 LGHDT, CDR2 YNNKEL (reference sequence). The CDR3 extends over 12 amino acids.

J is TRBJ2-5 and V is TRBV5-1; D not certain. The CDR3 has 14 amino acids. V was pared by 0 bases and J by 3 bases, with 9 bases between. CDR1 and CDR2 from the germline V gene are SGHRS and YFSETQ. The CDR3 here is CASSLAQSKETQYF. In DNA, the CDR3 is TGCGCCAGCAGCTTGGCCCAGAGTAAAGAGACCCAGTACTTC.

The J gene is TRBJ2-1, the V gene TRBV19; 7 bases are a match to TRBD2. The V segment lost 7 bases and the J segment 3 bases; nucleotides outside the gene matches: 9. Germline V gene data show CDR1 as LNHDA and CDR2 as SQIVND (reference sequence). This CDR3 is 15 amino acids long. The DNA of the CDR3 is TGTGCCAGTAATTTGGGAGGGGCGGGCTACAATGAGCAGTTCTTC. Its translation is CASNLGGAGYNEQFF.

The chain couples TRBV7-2 to TRBJ2-7; no reliable D call. Trimming pared 3 bases from V and 3 bases from J, leaving 9 bases between. From germline, CDR1 is SGHTA and CDR2 FQGNSA. This CDR3 is 13 amino acids long. The chain's CDR3 is CASSLDRIYEQYF. In DNA, the CDR3 is TGTGCCAGCAGCTTGGATAGAATCTACGAGCAGTACTTC.

The chain carries TRBV27 and TRBJ2-4; TRBD1 matches 8 bases. The CDR3 runs to 15 residues. Germline-derived CDR1 and CDR2 are MNHEY and SMNVEV (reference sequence). With 6 bases clipped from V and 12 bases from J, the junction kept 16 bases outside the gene matches. Written as DNA, the CDR3 is TGTGCCAGCAGCAAAGGACAGGGAACTGTCGGTCCTCAGTACTTC. Its translation: CASSKGQGTVGPQYF.

The chain recombines TRBV9 with TRBJ1-5; D is undetermined. Germline values: CDR1 SGDLS, CDR2 YYNGEE. V lost 4 bases and J 0 bases, leaving 14 bases between the germline ends. This CDR3 is built from 16 residues. The CDR3 spells CASSRDADGSNQPQHF. CDR3 nucleotide sequence: TGTGCCAGCAGCCGAGATGCGGACGGTAGCAATCAGCCCCAGCATTTT.

The rearrangement joins TRBV18 to TRBJ2-1, with 11 bases that match TRBD2. V lost 5 bases, J lost 5 bases, and 5 bases stayed unmatched. The germline gives CDR1 KGHSH, CDR2 LQKENI. This CDR3 is built from 15 residues. In nucleotides, the CDR3 is TGTGCCAGCTCATCTTTAGCGGGAGGGAACAATGAGCAGTTCTTC. Translating it yields CASSSLAGGNNEQFF.

The chain carries TRBV28 and TRBJ1-3, with D maybe TRBD1 (5 bases). The CDR3 is 15 residues long. In germline, CDR1 is MDHEN, CDR2 SYDVKM. V was trimmed by 5 bases and J by 4 bases, leaving 15 bases between them. CDR3 in DNA: TGTGCCAGCAGTCCACCCGGTCGGGGCGGAAACACCATATATTTT. Translated, it gives CASSPPGRGGNTIYF.

The chain combines TRBV2 with TRBJ2-7; 8 bases are shared with TRBD1. This CDR3 is 15 amino acids long. V dropped 2 bases and J dropped 2; count of bases not matched to a gene: 5. Germline assignment: CDR1 SNHLY and CDR2 FYNNEI. In DNA, the CDR3 is TGTGCCAGCAGTGAACAACAGGGGGTCCCCTACGAGCAGTACTTC. Encoded protein: CASSEQQGVPYEQYF.

CDR3 DNA: TGTGCCAGTACCGGACCCATGGCTACTGAAGCTTTCTTT. This encodes CASTGPMATEAFF. V and J are TRBV19 and TRBJ1-1, with D unresolved. Trimming took off 7 bases at V and 5 bases at J, with 14 bases between the two ends. CDR3 length equals 13 residues. Germline-derived CDR1 and CDR2 are LNHDA and SQIVND (reference sequence). The variable domain in full, with the rest retrieved from reference TRBV19 and TRBJ1-1, is DGGITQSPKYLFRKEGQNVTLSCEQNLNHDAMYWYRQDPGQGLRLIYYSQIVNDFQKGDIAEGYSVSREKKESFPLTVTSAQKNPTAFYLCASTGPMATEAFFGQGTRLTVV.

The V gene is TRBV28, the J gene TRBJ2-1; TRBD1 or TRBD2 may be the D gene (5 bases each). The V gene lost 5 bases and the J gene lost 10 bases, with 24 bases spanning the gap. From germline, CDR1 is MDHEN and CDR2 SYDVKM. CDR3 size: 16 residues. CDR3 residues: CASSQRGDGAGVEQFF. The CDR3 nucleotides are TGTGCCAGCAGTCAGAGGGGTGACGGGGCTGGGGTGGAGCAGTTCTTC.

The CDR3 loop is CASSRSGGSNQPQHF. CDR3 DNA: TGCGCCAGCAGCCGGAGTGGGGGCAGCAATCAGCCCCAGCATTTT. This rearrangement joins TRBV5-1 to TRBJ1-5, with D perhaps matching TRBD1 (6 bases). Germline CDR1 is SGHRS and CDR2 is YFSETQ. V dropped 4 bases and J dropped 1 base, with 12 bases sitting between them. The CDR3 has 15 amino acids.

V is TRBV6-6 and J is TRBJ2-7; the D gene is possibly TRBD2 (5 bases). The CDR3 covers 14 residues. V shed 8 bases and J shed 3 bases, with 17 bases lying between them. Germline assignment: CDR1 MNHNY and CDR2 SVGAGI (reference sequence). The CDR3 nucleotides are TGTGCCAGCGGGGAGCCTGAAAGGAGCTACGAGCAGTACTTC. Residues: CASGEPERSYEQYF.

V gene TRBV11-1 combines with J gene TRBJ2-3; D tentatively fits TRBD1 or TRBD2 (6 bases each). This CDR3 contains 15 residues. The germline CDR1 and CDR2 sequences are SGHAT and FQDESV (reference sequence). V was trimmed by 1 base and J by 7 bases, leaving 15 bases between them. The DNA of the CDR3 is TGTGCCAGCAGCTTAGTAGGCTGGGGGGCGAATACGCAGTATTTT. Its protein is CASSLVGWGANTQYF.

The chain joins TRBV27 to TRBJ2-7, with 10 bases that match TRBD1. CDR1 MNHEY and CDR2 SMNVEV come from the germline V gene (reference sequence). The CDR3 spans 14 residues. The J segment lost 7 bases and the V segment lost 6 bases, leaving 9 bases of the junction unmatched. The CDR3: CASRHADRGGEQYF. The CDR3 coding sequence is TGTGCCAGCAGACATGCGGACAGGGGGGGGGAGCAGTACTTC.